A single sample is the source of the 13 T cell receptor beta chains below, sequenced in a study of shared clonotypes between healthy human individuals. Method: immunoSEQ multiplex PCR; TCRdb's copy keeps in-frame clones and lacks some. The sample has 100,000 or so clones, roughly 66% seen once; the top ten hold about 25%. The sequencing input was memory CD8+ T cells sorted from blood. Indicated subset: CD45RO+ cells pooled with CCR7-negative TemRA cells. The receptors derive from a woman in her twenties or thirties in good health.

This chain joins TRBV5-8 and TRBJ2-5; D is uncertain. Looked up from germline, CDR1 is SGHTS and CDR2 is YDEGEE. The V and J ends lost 3 bases and 5 bases respectively, with 17 bases between them. The CDR3 extends over 15 amino acids. The CDR3 sequence is CASSYLQPSAETQYF. Here the CDR3 DNA reads TGTGCCAGCAGCTATTTACAGCCTTCAGCGGAGACCCAGTACTTC. Variable domain in full (rest from reference TRBV5-8 and TRBJ2-5): EAGVTQSPTHLIKTRGQQATLRCSPISGHTSVYWYQQALGLGLQFLLWYDEGEERNRGNFPPRFSGRQFPNYSSELNVNALELEDSALYLCASSYLQPSAETQYFGPGTRLLVL.

This clone was seen only a few times. V and J are TRBV6-5 and TRBJ1-5; the D gene is possibly TRBD1 (5 bases). The CDR3 has 15 amino acids. CDR1 and CDR2 (germline): MNHEY, SVGAGI. V was cut by 6 bases and J by 1 base, with 13 bases left in between. The CDR3 sequence: CASRAWQGSNQPQHF. The CDR3 coding sequence is TGTGCCAGCAGGGCTTGGCAGGGCAGCAATCAGCCCCAGCATTTT.

This clone was counted at least ten times. The J gene is TRBJ1-1, the V gene TRBV14, with 7 positions matching TRBD1. Per germline, CDR1 SGHDN and CDR2 FVKESK. The CDR3 contains 14 residues. The junction had 7 bases not matched to a gene; V was cut back by 0 bases and J by 9 bases. CDR3: CASSQESDRWKAFF. For the CDR3, the DNA is TGTGCCAGCAGCCAAGAATCGGACAGGTGGAAAGCTTTCTTT.

The rearrangement joins TRBV29-1 to TRBJ2-1; D assignment may be TRBD1 or TRBD2 (6 bases each). With 7 bases removed from V and 2 bases from J, the gap between germline ends came to 21 bases. Germline values: CDR1 SQVTM, CDR2 ANQGSEA. The CDR3 totals 16 residues. For the CDR3, the DNA is TGCAGCGCTTCGGACAGAGCGGGTCCGACCTACAATGAGCAGTTCTTC. As protein: CSASDRAGPTYNEQFF.

V and J are TRBV7-6 and TRBJ2-1; D is possibly TRBD1 (5 bases). Per germline, CDR1 SGHVS and CDR2 FNYEAQ. The CDR3 runs to 16 residues. V lost 1 base and J 4 bases, leaving 14 bases between the germline ends. CDR3 sequence: CASSLEGSTRYNEQFF. The CDR3 bases are TGTGCCAGCAGCTTAGAGGGGTCTACCCGATACAATGAGCAGTTCTTC. The full variable domain, completed using reference TRBV7-6 and TRBJ2-1, is GAGVSQSPRYKVTKRGQDVALRCDPISGHVSLYWYRQALGQGPEFLTYFNYEAQQDKSGLPNDRFSAERPEGSISTLTIQRTEQRDSAMYRCASSLEGSTRYNEQFFGPGTRLTVL.

The count of this clone is one. V usage is TRBV10-2 and J usage is TRBJ2-7; 10 positions match TRBD1. This CDR3 has 15 amino acids. Unmatched junction bases numbered 5, after V lost 2 bases and J lost 4 bases. Germline values: CDR1 WSHSY, CDR2 SAAADI. The CDR3 protein is CASSEPWTGGYEQYF. CDR3 coding DNA: TGCGCCAGCAGTGAGCCCTGGACAGGGGGGTACGAGCAGTACTTC.

This clone has only one observation. V is TRBV9 and J is TRBJ2-1; possible D gene TRBD2, 5 bases. V gave up 3 bases and J gave up 0 bases, with 10 bases separating them. CDR1 and CDR2 from the germline V gene are SGDLS and YYNGEE. The CDR3 runs 15 residues. The CDR3 region has the DNA TGTGCCAGCAGCGGGACTGGGAGCTCCTACAATGAGCAGTTCTTC. It translates to CASSGTGSSYNEQFF.

This clone has a single count. V is TRBV4-1 and J is TRBJ2-5, with TRBD2 matching 7 bases. Germline V gene lookup returns CDR1 MGHRA and CDR2 YSYEKL. Trimming removed 0 bases from V and 2 bases from J; junction bases left unmatched: 9. The CDR3 totals 17 residues. The CDR3 DNA reads as TGCGCCAGCAGCCAAGAGGGGCCGGGAGGATTGCAAGAGACCCAGTACTTC. Translating gives CASSQEGPGGLQETQYF.

This clone has only a few counts. V and J are TRBV9 and TRBJ2-3; D is undetermined. Deletions cut 0 bases from V and 2 bases from J, with 16 bases between. The germline V gene has CDR1 SGDLS and CDR2 YYNGEE. This CDR3 comprises 17 residues. CDR3 sequence reads: CASSVEGYQGHTDTQYF. CDR3 bases: TGTGCCAGCAGCGTAGAGGGATACCAAGGGCACACAGATACGCAGTATTTT.

With respect to this clone: A single base separates this from a much larger clone, so it may be a read error. This sequence joins TRBV9 and TRBJ2-2; no firm D call. Germline CDR1 is SGDLS and CDR2 is YYNGEE. CDR3 length: 13 amino acids. The CDR3 spells CASNVGGTGELFF. CDR3 DNA: TGTGCCAGCAACGTAGGCGGCACCGGGGAGCTGTTTTTT.

The chain is built from TRBV30 and TRBJ1-3; no clear D gene. Germline V gene data show CDR1 as GTSNPN and CDR2 as SVGIG (reference sequence). The CDR3 contains 14 residues. The V end was cut by 0 bases, the J end by 0 bases, with 6 bases between. CDR3 DNA sequence: TGTGCCTGGAGTGTAGGGATCTCTGGAAACACCATATATTTT. It encodes CAWSVGISGNTIYF.

Ten or more counts support this clone. This chain links TRBV10-1 with TRBJ2-7; possibly TRBD1 for D (6 bases). The V and J ends lost 10 bases and 3 bases respectively, with 22 bases between them. The CDR3 is made up of 15 amino acids. CDR1 WNHNN and CDR2 SYGVQD come from the germline V gene (reference sequence). CDR3 protein: CATLAQGLGIYEQYF. The CDR3 nucleotides read TGCGCCACCCTCGCACAGGGATTAGGGATCTACGAGCAGTACTTC.

This clone appeared a single time. This sequence joins TRBV9 and TRBJ1-4; a weak D match, TRBD1 (5 bases). Germline V lookup: CDR1 SGDLS, CDR2 YYNGEE. This CDR3 is built from 16 residues. V was shortened by 0 bases and J by 8 bases, with 17 bases between the two germline ends. The DNA for the CDR3 is TGTGCCAGCAGCGTAGGGAGGGCAGGGAGGAGAGAAAAACTGTTTTTT. Protein: CASSVGRAGRREKLFF.